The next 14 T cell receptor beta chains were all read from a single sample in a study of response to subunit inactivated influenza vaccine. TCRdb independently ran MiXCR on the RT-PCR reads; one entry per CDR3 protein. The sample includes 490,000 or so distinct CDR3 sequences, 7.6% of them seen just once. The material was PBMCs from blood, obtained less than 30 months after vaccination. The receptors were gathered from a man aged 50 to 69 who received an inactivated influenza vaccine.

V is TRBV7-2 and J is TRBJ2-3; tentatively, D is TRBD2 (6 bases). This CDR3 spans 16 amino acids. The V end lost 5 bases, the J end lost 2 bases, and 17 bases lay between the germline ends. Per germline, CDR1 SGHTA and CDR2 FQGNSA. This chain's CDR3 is CASSKAGRGVTDTQYF. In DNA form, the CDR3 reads TGTGCCAGCAGCAAAGCCGGGCGGGGAGTCACAGATACGCAGTATTTT.

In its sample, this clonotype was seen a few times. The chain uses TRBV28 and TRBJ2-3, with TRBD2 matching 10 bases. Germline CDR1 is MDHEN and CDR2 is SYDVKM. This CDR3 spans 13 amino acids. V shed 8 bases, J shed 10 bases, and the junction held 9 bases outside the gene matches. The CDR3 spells CASGRAGGPPQYF. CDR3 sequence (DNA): TGTGCCAGCGGACGAGCGGGGGGGCCTCCGCAGTATTTT.

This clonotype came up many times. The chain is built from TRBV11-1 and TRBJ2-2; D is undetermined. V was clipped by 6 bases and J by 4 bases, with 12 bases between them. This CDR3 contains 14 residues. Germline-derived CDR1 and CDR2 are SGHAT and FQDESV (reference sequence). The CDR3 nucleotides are TGTGCCAGCAGTCGTGACATTATCACCGGGGAGCTGTTTTTT. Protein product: CASSRDIITGELFF.

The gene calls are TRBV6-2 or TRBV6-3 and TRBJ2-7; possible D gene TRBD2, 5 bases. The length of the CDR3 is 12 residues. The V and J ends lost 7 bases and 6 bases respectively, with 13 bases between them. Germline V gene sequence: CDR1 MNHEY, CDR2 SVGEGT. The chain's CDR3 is CASTTRGGEQYF. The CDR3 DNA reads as TGTGCCAGCACCACCCGAGGAGGCGAGCAGTACTTC.

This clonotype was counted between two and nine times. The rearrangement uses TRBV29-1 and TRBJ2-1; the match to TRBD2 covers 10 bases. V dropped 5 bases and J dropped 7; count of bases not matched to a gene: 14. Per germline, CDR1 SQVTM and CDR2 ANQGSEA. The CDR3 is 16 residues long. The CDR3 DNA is TGCAGCGTTACCCGGACTAGCGGAAAATACGGGAATGAGCAGTTCTTC. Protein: CSVTRTSGKYGNEQFF.

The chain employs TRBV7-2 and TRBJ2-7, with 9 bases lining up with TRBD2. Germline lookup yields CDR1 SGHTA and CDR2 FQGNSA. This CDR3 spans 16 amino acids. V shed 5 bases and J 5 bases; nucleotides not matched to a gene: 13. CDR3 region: CASSPLSWVAGDEQYF. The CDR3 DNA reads TGTGCCAGCAGCCCATTATCTTGGGTAGCGGGAGACGAGCAGTACTTC. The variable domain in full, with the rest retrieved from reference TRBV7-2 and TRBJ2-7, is GAGVSQSPSNKVTEKGKDVELRCDPISGHTALYWYRQSLGQGLEFLIYFQGNSAPDKSGLPSDRFSAERTGGSVSTLTIQRTQQEDSAVYLCASSPLSWVAGDEQYFGPGTRLTVT.

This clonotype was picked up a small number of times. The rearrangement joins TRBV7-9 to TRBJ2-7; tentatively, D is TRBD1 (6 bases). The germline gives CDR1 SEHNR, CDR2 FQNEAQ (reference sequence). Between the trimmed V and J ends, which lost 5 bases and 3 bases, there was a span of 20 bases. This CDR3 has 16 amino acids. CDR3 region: CASSTGLTGSIYEQYF. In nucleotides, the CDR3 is TGTGCCAGCAGCACCGGCTTGACAGGCTCGATCTACGAGCAGTACTTC. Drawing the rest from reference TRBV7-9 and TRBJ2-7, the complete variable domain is DTGVSQNPRHKITKRGQNVTFRCDPISEHNRLYWYRQTLGQGPEFLTYFQNEAQLEKSRLLSDRFSAERPKGSFSTLEIQRTEQGDSAMYLCASSTGLTGSIYEQYFGPGTRLTVT.

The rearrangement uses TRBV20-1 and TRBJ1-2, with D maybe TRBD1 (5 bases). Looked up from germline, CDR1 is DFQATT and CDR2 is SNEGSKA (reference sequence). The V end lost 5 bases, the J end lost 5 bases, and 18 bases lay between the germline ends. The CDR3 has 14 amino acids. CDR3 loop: CSALDSLTGYGYTF. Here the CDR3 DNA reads TGCAGTGCTTTAGACAGCCTGACGGGGTATGGCTACACCTTC.

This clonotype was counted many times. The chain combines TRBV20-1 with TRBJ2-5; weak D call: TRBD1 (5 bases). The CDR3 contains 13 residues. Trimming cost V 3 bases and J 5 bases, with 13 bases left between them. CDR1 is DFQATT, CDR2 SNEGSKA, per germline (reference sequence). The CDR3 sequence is CSASGWGIETQYF. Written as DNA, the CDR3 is TGCAGTGCTAGTGGGTGGGGCATCGAGACCCAGTACTTC.

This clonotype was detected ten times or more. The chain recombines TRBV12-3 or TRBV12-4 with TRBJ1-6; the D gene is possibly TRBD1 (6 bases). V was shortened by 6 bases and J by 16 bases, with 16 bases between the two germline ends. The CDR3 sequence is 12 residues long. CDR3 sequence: CASSPRGVGLHF. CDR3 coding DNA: TGTGCCAGCAGCCCTAGGGGGGTAGGTCTCCACTTT.

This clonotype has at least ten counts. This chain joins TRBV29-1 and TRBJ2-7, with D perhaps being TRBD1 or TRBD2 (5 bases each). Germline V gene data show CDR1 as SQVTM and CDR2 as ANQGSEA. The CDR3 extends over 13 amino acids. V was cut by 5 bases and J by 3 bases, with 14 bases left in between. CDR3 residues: CSVRSWDDYEQYF. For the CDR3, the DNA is TGCAGCGTTAGGTCCTGGGACGACTACGAGCAGTACTTC.

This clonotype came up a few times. The CDR3, as DNA: TGTGCCACCAGCAGCGGTCGGGCGAGCGGGCCCCAGCATTTT. Translating it yields CATSSGRASGPQHF. The rearrangement links TRBV15 to TRBJ1-5, with D unclear. The germline V gene has CDR1 LNHNV and CDR2 YYDKDF (reference sequence). The ends were cut back, 3 bases at V and 9 bases at J, with 15 bases in the middle. The CDR3 extends over 14 amino acids.

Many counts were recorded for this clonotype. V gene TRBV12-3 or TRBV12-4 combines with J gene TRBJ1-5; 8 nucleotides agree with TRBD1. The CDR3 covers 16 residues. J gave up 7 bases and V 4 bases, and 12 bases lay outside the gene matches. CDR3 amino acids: CASSSLGQGRNQPQHF. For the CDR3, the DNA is TGTGCCAGCAGTTCCCTCGGACAGGGTCGTAACCAGCCCCAGCATTTT.

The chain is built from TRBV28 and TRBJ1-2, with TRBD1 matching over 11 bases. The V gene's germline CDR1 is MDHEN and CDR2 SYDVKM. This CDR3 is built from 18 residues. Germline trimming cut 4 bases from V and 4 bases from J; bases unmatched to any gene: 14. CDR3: CASSSTFGQGAFPYGYTF. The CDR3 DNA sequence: TGTGCCAGCAGTTCAACCTTCGGACAGGGGGCGTTCCCCTATGGCTACACCTTC.